This TCR beta chain was identified in a study of preoperative IRX-2 immunotherapy in early breast cancer. Produced via immunoSEQ multiplex PCR; TCRdb's table is partial and in-frame only. This sample has roughly 93,000 clones; roughly 88% occur once, and the top ten carry around 2.1%. V was cut by 5 bases and J by 5 bases, with 18 bases left in between. The germline CDR1 and CDR2 sequences are MNHGY and SAAAGT. This CDR3 is built from 15 residues. Sample treatment: preoperative locoregional IRX-2 cytokine immunotherapy. This phase Ib study tested locoregional IRX-2 cytokine immunotherapy given before surgery.

Sequenced material: tumor tissue, taken after IRX-2 immunotherapy. This receptor was obtained from a human donor with breast cancer. The V call is TRBV6-8, the J call TRBJ1-2, with no clear D. The CDR3 coding sequence is TGTGCCAGCAGTACCAGGACGCAGAGCCCTTATGGCTACACCTTC. It translates to CASSTRTQSPYGYTF.